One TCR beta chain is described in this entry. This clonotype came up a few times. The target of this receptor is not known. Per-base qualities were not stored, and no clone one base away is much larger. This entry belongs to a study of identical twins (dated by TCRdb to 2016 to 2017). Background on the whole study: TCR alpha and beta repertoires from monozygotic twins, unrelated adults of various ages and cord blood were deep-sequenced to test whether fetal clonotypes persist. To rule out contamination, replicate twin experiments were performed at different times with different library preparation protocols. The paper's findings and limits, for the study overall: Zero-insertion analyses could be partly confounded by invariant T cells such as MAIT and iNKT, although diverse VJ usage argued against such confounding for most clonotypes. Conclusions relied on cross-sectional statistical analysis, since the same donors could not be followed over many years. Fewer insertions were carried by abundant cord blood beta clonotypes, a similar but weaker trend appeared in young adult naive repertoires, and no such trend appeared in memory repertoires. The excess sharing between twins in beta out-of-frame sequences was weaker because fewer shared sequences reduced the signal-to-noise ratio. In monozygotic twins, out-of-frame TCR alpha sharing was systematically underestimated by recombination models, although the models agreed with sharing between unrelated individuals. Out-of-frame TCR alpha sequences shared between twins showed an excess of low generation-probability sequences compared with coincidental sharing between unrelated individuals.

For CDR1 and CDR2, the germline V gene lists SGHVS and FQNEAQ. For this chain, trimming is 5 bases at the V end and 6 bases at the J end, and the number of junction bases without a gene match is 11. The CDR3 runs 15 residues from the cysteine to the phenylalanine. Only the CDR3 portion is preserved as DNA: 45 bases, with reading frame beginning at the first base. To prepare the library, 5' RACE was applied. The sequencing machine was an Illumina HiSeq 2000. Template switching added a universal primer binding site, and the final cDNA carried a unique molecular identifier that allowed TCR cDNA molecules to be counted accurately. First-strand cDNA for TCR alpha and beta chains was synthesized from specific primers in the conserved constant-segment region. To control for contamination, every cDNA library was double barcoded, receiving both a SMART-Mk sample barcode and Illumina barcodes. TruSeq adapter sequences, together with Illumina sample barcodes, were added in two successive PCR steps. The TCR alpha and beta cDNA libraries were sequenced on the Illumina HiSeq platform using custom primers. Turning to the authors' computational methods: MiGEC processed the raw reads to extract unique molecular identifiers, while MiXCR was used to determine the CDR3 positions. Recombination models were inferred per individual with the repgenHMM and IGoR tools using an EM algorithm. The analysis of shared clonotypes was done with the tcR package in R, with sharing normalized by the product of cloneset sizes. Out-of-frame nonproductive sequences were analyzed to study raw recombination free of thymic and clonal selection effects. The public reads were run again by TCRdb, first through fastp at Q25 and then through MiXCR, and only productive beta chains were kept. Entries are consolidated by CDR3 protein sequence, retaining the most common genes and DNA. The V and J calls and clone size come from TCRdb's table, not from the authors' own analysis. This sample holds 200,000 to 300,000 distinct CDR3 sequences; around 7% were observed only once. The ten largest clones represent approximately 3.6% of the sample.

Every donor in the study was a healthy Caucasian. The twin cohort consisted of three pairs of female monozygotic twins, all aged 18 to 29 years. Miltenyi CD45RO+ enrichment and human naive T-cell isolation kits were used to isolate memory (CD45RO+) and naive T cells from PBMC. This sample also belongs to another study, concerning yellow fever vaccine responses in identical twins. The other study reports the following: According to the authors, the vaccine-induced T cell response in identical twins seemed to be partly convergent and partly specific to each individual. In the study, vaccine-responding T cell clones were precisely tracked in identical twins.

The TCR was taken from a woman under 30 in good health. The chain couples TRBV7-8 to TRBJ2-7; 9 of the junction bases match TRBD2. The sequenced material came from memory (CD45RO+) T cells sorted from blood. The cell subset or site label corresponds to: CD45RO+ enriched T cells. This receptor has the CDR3 CASSPRTSVAVEQYF. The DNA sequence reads TGTGCCAGCAGCCCGAGGACTAGCGTCGCGGTCGAGCAGTACTTC.